These T cell receptor beta chains were read from a single sample in a study of cytomegalovirus exposure and HLA in healthy donors. The method was immunoSEQ multiplex PCR; TCRdb's version includes in-frame clones alone and lacks a portion of them. The table has approximately 120,000 clones, 74% seen once. The sequenced sample consisted of PBMCs. Every receptor here comes from a woman aged 50 to 65 in good health and CMV-seropositive. Both conserved end residues are part of each CDR3. Each record gives: CDR3 protein, V gene.

CDR3: CASSYSGWETGELFF
V: TRBV6-6

CDR3: CASSYSLAGDTQYF
V: TRBV6-6

CDR3: CASSVVSAADTQYF
V: TRBV9

CDR3: CASRLGQHLNQPQHF
V: TRBV6-1

CDR3: CSSSDPGQGSSPLHF
V: TRBV7-9

CDR3: CASSFSASALELFF
V: TRBV5-1

CDR3: CASSLVRGTGELFF
V: TRBV7-6

CDR3: CASSLGSIRREQFF
V: TRBV7-9

CDR3: CASGPGGGPTDEQFF
V: TRBV12-5

CDR3: CASSGQIMNTEAFF
V: TRBV2

CDR3: CASSPGGSYEKLFF
V: TRBV27

CDR3: CASSLDRGRGEKLFF
V: TRBV28

CDR3: CASSLETSGPYEQYF
V: TRBV5-1

CDR3: CASSGGSGTDTQYF
V: TRBV10-1

CDR3: CAWNRDRDYEQYF
V: TRBV30

CDR3: CASSLRRGQGGPQQVTDTQYF
V: TRBV28

CDR3: CASSPRTGADEKLFF
V: TRBV18

CDR3: CASSIAGGAVNEQFF
V: TRBV19

CDR3: CASSLGEYSNQPQHF
V: TRBV7-8

CDR3: CASSLGQVSTGELFF
V: TRBV7-2

CDR3: CASGQSGNTIYF
V: TRBV27

CDR3: CATSRGTAPTDTQYF
V: TRBV15

CDR3: CASSYSMTSETQYF
V: TRBV6-6

CDR3: CSARVWPEQFF
V: TRBV20-1

CDR3: CAIGPQGNTIYF
V: TRBV10-3

CDR3: CASSLSWSLAVFNGYTF
V: TRBV27

CDR3: CASSPTGYAYNEQFF
V: TRBV18

CDR3: CASSRGGQGYYQPQHF
V: TRBV19

CDR3: CASSPGGATYGYTF
V: TRBV5-1

CDR3: CASRKGEGLSEQYF
V: TRBV2

CDR3: CATSIITSASSGNTIYF
V: TRBV28

CDR3: CASSRNRAEAFF
V: TRBV2

CDR3: CASSQVNMQETQYF
V: TRBV4-1

CDR3: CASSSPRFSIGATNEKLFF
V: TRBV7-9

CDR3: CASSGGAEQFF
V: TRBV28

CDR3: CASSVGQKETQYF
V: TRBV9

CDR3: CASSFGPLGGGEKLFF
V: TRBV5-1

CDR3: CASSGGTGTDTQYF
V: TRBV2

CDR3: CASSVVPYTGELFF
V: TRBV9

CDR3: CASSLRQGATDTQYF
V: TRBV11-2

CDR3: CASSLEQGAGELFF
V: TRBV5-1